Listed below are T cell receptor beta chains from one sample, sequenced in a study of T cells expressing NK-cell markers. From the 5' RACE reads, TCRdb lists one entry per CDR3 protein and no DNA. This listing includes about half a million distinct CDR3 sequences. Material: blood T cells: a sorted CD56 or NKG2C T cell subset, CD4+ or CD8+ T cells, or bulk PBMC T cells (not recorded which). Every receptor here comes from a woman aged 45-65 years in good health. Both conserved end residues are part of each CDR3.

v_gene: TRBV6-5
j_gene: TRBJ2-2
CDR3aa: CASSYSKGQPTGELFF

v_gene: TRBV20-1
j_gene: TRBJ1-5
CDR3aa: CSASPPPHGNQPQHF

v_gene: TRBV2
j_gene: TRBJ1-4
CDR3aa: CASRGLNEKLFF

v_gene: TRBV7-9
j_gene: TRBJ1-4
CDR3aa: CASSALGRGKGKLFF

v_gene: TRBV5-6
j_gene: TRBJ1-1
CDR3aa: CASSLDRVIMNTEAFF

v_gene: TRBV30
j_gene: TRBJ2-3
CDR3aa: CAWSRGSSTDTQYF

v_gene: TRBV5-5
j_gene: TRBJ2-3
CDR3aa: CASSLVAGQDTQYF

v_gene: TRBV2
j_gene: TRBJ2-1
CDR3aa: CASMIARLANEQFF

v_gene: TRBV7-8
j_gene: TRBJ2-7
CDR3aa: CASSRQGAGYEQYF

v_gene: TRBV24-1
j_gene: TRBJ2-3
CDR3aa: CATSTPGADTQYF

v_gene: TRBV12-3/TRBV12-4
j_gene: TRBJ1-1
CDR3aa: CASSFRGWNTEAFF

v_gene: TRBV5-5
j_gene: TRBJ2-5
CDR3aa: CASSPGQVGQTQYF

v_gene: TRBV12-3/TRBV12-4
j_gene: TRBJ2-1
CDR3aa: CASSLVDWEFF

v_gene: TRBV9
j_gene: TRBJ1-2
CDR3aa: CASSAGLGYTF

v_gene: TRBV4-2
j_gene: TRBJ2-5
CDR3aa: CASSQDWLAGGETQYF

v_gene: TRBV24-1
j_gene: TRBJ2-5
CDR3aa: CATSDLIGFQETQYF

v_gene: TRBV5-4
j_gene: TRBJ2-3
CDR3aa: CASSLELAETDTQYF

v_gene: TRBV7-8
j_gene: TRBJ1-6
CDR3aa: CASSPRVNSYNSPLHF

v_gene: TRBV5-1
j_gene: TRBJ2-7
CDR3aa: CASRGSGRIYEQYF

v_gene: TRBV12-3/TRBV12-4
j_gene: TRBJ1-5
CDR3aa: CASLGAEEEQPQHF

v_gene: TRBV5-4
j_gene: TRBJ2-7
CDR3aa: CASSRLDAYEQYF

v_gene: TRBV15
j_gene: TRBJ2-1
CDR3aa: CATSRETPLERTNEQFF